The clone carrying this TCR beta chain has a single count. Trimming cost V 6 bases and J 9 bases; bases outside gene matches: 8. This CDR3 contains 13 residues. From germline, CDR1 is SNHLY and CDR2 FYNNEI. Repertoires were generated with immunoSEQ multiplex PCR, while TCRdb's copy carries only in-frame clones and drops some. The repertoire has about 480,000 clones, 79% of them found once; the top ten carry 10% to 15%. The data were taken from a study of shared clonotypes between healthy human individuals. This chain uses TRBV2 with TRBJ2-1, with 7 nucleotides matching TRBD2. This receptor was obtained from a woman in her 40s in good health. Some clones in this sample may be carry-over from other donors' samples. The material sequenced was PBMCs. CDR3 DNA sequence: TGTGCCAGCAGGACAACTAGCGTTACTGAGCAGTTCTTC. Amino acid sequence: CASRTTSVTEQFF.